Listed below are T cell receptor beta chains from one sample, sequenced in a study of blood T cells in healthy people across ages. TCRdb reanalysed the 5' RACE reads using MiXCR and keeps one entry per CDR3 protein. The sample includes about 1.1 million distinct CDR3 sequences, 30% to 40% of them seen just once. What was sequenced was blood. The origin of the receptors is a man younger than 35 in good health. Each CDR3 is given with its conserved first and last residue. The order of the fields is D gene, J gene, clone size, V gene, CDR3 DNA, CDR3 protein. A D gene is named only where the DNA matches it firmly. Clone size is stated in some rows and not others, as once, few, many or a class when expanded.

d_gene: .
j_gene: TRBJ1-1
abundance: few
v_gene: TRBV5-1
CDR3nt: TGCGCCAGCAGCTTGGCTACAGACCAACCTGAAGCTTTCTTT
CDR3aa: CASSLATDQPEAFF

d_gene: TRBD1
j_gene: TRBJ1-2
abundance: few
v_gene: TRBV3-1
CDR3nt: TGTGCCAGCAGCCTCGGGACAGCTAATCGGAACTATGGCTACACCTTC
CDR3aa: CASSLGTANRNYGYTF

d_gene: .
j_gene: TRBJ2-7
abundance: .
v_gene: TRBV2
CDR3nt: TGTGCCAGTGGGGTTTACAATGAGCAGTACTTC
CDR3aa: CASGVYNEQYF

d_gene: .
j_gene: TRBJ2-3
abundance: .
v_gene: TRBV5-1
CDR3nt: TGCGCCAGCAGCTTGACAGGGAGTCAGGATACGCAGTATTTT
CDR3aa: CASSLTGSQDTQYF

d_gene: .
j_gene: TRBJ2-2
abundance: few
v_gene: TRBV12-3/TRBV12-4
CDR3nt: TGTGCCAGCAGTTTAGGCGAGGTGGGCACCGGGGAGCTGTTTTTT
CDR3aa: CASSLGEVGTGELFF

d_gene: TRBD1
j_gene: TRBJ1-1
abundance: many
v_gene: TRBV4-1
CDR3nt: TGCGCCAGCAGCCGCGGACAGGGGAGCACTGAAGCTTTCTTT
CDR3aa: CASSRGQGSTEAFF

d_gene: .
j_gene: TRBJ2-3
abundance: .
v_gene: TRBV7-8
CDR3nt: TGTGTCAGCAGCCTAAGAACTTTCAGCACAGATACGCAGTATTTT
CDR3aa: CVSSLRTFSTDTQYF

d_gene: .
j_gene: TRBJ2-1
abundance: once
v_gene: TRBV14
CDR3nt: TGTGCCAGCAGCCAAGTAGAAGGGGTTCTGAAGAACGGAAGCTCCTACAATGAGCAGTTCTTC
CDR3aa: CASSQVEGVLKNGSSYNEQFF

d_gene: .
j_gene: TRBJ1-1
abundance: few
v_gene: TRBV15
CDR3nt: TGTGCCACCAGCAGAGATGGGGCAGGGAACACTGAAGCTTTCTTT
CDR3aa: CATSRDGAGNTEAFF

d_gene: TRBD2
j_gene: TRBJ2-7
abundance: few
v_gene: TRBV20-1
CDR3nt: TGCAGTGCTGTGAAAGCGGGGGCTTACAATGAGCAGTACTTC
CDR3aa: CSAVKAGAYNEQYF

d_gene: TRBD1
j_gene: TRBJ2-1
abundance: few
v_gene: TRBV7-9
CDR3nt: TGTGCCAGCAGCTCGCTGGACAGGGGGGCTCCCAATGAGCAGTTCTTC
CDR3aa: CASSSLDRGAPNEQFF

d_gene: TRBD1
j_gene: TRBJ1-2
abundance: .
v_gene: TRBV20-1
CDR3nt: TGCAGTGCTACGACAGGGTTTTTAGATGGCTACACCTTC
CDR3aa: CSATTGFLDGYTF

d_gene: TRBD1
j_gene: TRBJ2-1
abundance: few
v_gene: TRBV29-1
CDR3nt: TGCAGCGCGGCCGACAGGGGGTCGGACAATGAGCAGTTCTTC
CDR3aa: CSAADRGSDNEQFF

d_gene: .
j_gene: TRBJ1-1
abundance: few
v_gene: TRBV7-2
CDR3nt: TGTGCCAGCACCAACGGGCTGGGCACTGAAGCTTTCTTT
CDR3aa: CASTNGLGTEAFF

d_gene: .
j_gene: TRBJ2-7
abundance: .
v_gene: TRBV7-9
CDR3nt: TGTGCCAGCAGCTTCCTCGGAGGGGGGAAAACACCGAGGCCCTACAATGAGCAGTACTTC
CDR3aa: CASSFLGGGKTPRPYNEQYF

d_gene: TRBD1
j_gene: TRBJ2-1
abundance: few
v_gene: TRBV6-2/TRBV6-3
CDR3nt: TGTGCCAGCAGTTACTCGATTGAATTTGGACAGGGGTCGAGGCACAATGAGCAGTTCTTC
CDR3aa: CASSYSIEFGQGSRHNEQFF

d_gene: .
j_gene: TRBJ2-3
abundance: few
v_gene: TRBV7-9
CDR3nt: TGTGCCAGCAGCTCCAGACCGACCACAGATACGCAGTATTTT
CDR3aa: CASSSRPTTDTQYF

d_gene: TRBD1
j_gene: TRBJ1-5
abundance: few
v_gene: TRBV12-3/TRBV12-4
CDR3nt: TGTGCCAGCAGTTCCTCGGACAGGGGCAATCAGCCCCAGCATTTT
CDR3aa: CASSSSDRGNQPQHF

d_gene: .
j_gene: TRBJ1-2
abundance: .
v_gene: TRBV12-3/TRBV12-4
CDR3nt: TGTGCCAGCATTTTAGGGCAGAGCTATGGCTACACCTTC
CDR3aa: CASILGQSYGYTF

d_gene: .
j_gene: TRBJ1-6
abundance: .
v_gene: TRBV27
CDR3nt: TGTGCCAGCAGTGCCCTTTTGGGACGGAGCAATTCACCCCTCCACTTT
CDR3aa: CASSALLGRSNSPLHF

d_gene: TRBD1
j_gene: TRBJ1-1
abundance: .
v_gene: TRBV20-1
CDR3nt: TGCAGTGCTAGGGAACAGGGGAATACTGAAGCTTTCTTT
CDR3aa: CSAREQGNTEAFF

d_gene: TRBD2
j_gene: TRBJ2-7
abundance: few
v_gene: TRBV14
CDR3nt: TGTGCCAGCAGACCCACTAGCGGGTCCTACAATGAGCAGTACTTC
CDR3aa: CASRPTSGSYNEQYF

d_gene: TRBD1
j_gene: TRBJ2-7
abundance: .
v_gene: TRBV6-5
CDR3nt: TGTGCCTTCAGCCGGGACAGTACCTACGAGCAGTACTTC
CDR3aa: CAFSRDSTYEQYF

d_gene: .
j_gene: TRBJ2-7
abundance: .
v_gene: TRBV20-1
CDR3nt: TGCAGTGCTTCTGACGGAGCCTACGAGCAGTACTTC
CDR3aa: CSASDGAYEQYF

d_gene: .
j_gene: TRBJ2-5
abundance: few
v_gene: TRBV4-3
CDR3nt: TGCGCCAGCAGCCTCACAGGGTTGGATGTAGAGACCCAGTACTTC
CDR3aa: CASSLTGLDVETQYF

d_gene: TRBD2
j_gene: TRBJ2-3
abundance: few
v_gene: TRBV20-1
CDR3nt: TGCAGTGCTAGATTCCGGGGGGATACAGATACGCAGTATTTT
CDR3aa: CSARFRGDTDTQYF

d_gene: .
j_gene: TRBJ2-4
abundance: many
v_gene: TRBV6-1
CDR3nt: TGTGCCAGCAGTGATGATTCGGACATTCAGTACTTC
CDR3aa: CASSDDSDIQYF

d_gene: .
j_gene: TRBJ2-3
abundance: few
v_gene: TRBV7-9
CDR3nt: TGTGCCAGCAGCTTCGGCAGAGACACAGATACGCAGTATTTT
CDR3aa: CASSFGRDTDTQYF

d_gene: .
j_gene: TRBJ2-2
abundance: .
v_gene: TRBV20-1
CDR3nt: TGCAGTGCTAGAAGCCCGAACACCGGGGAGCTGTTTTTT
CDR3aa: CSARSPNTGELFF

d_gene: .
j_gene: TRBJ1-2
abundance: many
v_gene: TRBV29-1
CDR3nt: TGCAGCGTTGGTATCCCTCCCTATGGCTACACCTTC
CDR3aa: CSVGIPPYGYTF

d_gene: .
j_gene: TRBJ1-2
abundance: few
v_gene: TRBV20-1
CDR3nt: TGCAGTGCCCAGGATAACTATGGCTACACCTTC
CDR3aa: CSAQDNYGYTF

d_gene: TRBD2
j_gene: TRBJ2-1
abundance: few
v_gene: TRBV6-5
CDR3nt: TGTGCCACCCTAGCGGGGGGTAGGAATGAGCAGTTCTTC
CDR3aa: CATLAGGRNEQFF

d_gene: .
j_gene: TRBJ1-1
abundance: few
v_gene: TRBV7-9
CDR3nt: TGTGCCAGCAGCTTAAAAGATCCTAGGGATGCTTTCTTT
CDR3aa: CASSLKDPRDAFF

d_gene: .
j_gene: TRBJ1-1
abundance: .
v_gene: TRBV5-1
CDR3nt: TGCGCCAGCAATCCTCTCAGGGCGAACACTGAAGCTTTCTTT
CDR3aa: CASNPLRANTEAFF

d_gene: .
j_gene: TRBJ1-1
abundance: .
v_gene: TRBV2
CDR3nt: TGTGCCAGCGGTGAACTGGGGACGAGTACTGAAGCTTTCTTT
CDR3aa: CASGELGTSTEAFF

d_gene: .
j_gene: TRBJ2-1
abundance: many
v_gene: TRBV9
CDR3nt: TGTGCCAGCAGCGTAGGGACTACTCGCGGCAATGAGCAGTTCTTC
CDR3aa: CASSVGTTRGNEQFF

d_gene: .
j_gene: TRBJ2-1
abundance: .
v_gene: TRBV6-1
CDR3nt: TGTGCCAGCGCGAGGAGGACAACAGCTCACTCCTACAATGAGCAGTTCTTC
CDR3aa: CASARRTTAHSYNEQFF

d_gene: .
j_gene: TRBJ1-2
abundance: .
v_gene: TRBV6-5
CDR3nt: TGTGCCAGCAGCCCCCGGGGACGGAGTTATGACTACACCTTC
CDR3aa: CASSPRGRSYDYTF

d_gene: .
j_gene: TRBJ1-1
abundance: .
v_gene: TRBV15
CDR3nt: TGTGCCACCAGCAGAGATGTCGGGACGGTCACTGAAGCTTTCTTT
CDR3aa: CATSRDVGTVTEAFF

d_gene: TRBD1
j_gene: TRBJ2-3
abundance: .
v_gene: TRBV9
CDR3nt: TGTGCCAGCGGGGACAGTTCGCGAGATACGCAGTATTTT
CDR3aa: CASGDSSRDTQYF

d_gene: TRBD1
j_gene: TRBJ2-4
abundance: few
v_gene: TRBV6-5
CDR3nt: TGTGCCAGCAGTTTTCGGGACAGCCTAAACATTCAGTACTTC
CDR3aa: CASSFRDSLNIQYF

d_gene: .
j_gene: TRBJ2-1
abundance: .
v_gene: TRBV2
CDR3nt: TGTGCCAGCAGTGAAACGGGAGCCCAAGAGACCCAGTTCTTC
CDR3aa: CASSETGAQETQFF

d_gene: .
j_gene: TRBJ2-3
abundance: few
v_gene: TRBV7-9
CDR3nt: TGTGCCAGCAGCCGCACAGGGATTGCGCAGTATTTT
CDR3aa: CASSRTGIAQYF

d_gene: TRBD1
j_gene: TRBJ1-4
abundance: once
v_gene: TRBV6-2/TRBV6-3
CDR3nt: TGTGCCAGCAGTTCCCACGCGACAGGGGTGAATGAAAAACTGTTTTTT
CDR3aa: CASSSHATGVNEKLFF

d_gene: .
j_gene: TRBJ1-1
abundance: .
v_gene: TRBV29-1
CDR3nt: TGCAGCGTTGGTCTCCTGAACACTGAAGCTTTCTTT
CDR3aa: CSVGLLNTEAFF

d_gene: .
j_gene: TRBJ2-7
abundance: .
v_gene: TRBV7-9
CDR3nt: TGTGCCAGCAGCCCCATACAGGGTTACAATGAGCAGTACTTC
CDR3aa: CASSPIQGYNEQYF

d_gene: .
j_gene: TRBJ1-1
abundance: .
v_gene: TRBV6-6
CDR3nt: TGTGCCAGCACTAAGGGGACTGAAGCTTTCTTT
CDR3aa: CASTKGTEAFF

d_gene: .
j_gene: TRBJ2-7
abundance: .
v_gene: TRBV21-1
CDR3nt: TGTGCCAGCAGATCGGCAAACAGCTCCTACGAGCAGTACTTC
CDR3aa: CASRSANSSYEQYF

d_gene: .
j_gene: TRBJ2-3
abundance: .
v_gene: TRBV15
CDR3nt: TGTGCCACCAGTAAGATCCCCCAGCTCACAGATACGCAGTATTTT
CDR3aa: CATSKIPQLTDTQYF

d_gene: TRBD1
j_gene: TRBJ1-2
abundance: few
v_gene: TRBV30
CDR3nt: TGTGCCTGGAATCCGCCAGGGGGCGCAAAGGGCTACACCTTC
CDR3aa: CAWNPPGGAKGYTF

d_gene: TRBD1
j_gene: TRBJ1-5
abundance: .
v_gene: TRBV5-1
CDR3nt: TGCGCCAGCAGCTCCACGGGAACAGGGGGCGGTCAGCCCCAGCATTTT
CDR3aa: CASSSTGTGGGQPQHF